Listed below are T cell receptor beta chains from one sample, sequenced in a study of T cells in localized non-small cell lung cancer. TCRdb keeps only in-frame clones here, not all; method: immunoSEQ multiplex PCR. The data show approximately 140,000 clones, with more than 80% seen just once and around 1.5% held by the top ten. The sample in question was peripheral blood, obtained before any cancer treatment. The receptors stem from a female donor at least 60 years old with stage I lung adenocarcinoma. CDR3s include the opening cysteine and the closing phenylalanine or tryptophan. The D gene is left open where the match is weak. Size is stated for part of the rows, as once, few or many counts, or as a class when the clone is expanded.

>NA|TRBJ2-7|NA|TRBV4-1
TGCGCCAGCAGCCAGGAGGTACGTTACGAGCAGTACTTC
CASSQEVRYEQYF
>NA|TRBJ2-7|NA|TRBV6-5
TGTGCCAGCAGTTACGGCGGTCAGGGTCCCTCCTACGAGCAGTACTTC
CASSYGGQGPSYEQYF
>few|TRBJ1-1|NA|TRBV9
TGTGCCAGCAGCCAGATAGAGGGTAGGACACTGAACACTGAAGCTTTCTTT
CASSQIEGRTLNTEAFF
>NA|TRBJ1-1|NA|TRBV29-1
TGCAGCGTTGAGTACAGGGCCACTGAAGCTTTCTTT
CSVEYRATEAFF
>NA|TRBJ2-1|NA|TRBV30
TGTGCCTGGAGCCGGGCGGCGCACAGCTACAATGAGCAGTTCTTC
CAWSRAAHSYNEQFF
>NA|TRBJ2-3|TRBD2|TRBV18
TGTGCCAGCCCGCGGACTAGCGGGAGGGCCACAGATACGCAGTATTTT
CASPRTSGRATDTQYF
>NA|TRBJ2-1|NA|TRBV7-2
TGTGCCAGCAGCTTAAACTATGAGCAGTTCTTC
CASSLNYEQFF
>NA|TRBJ1-3|NA|TRBV2
TGTGCCAGCAGTGGGGACCCTAGAAACACCATATATTTT
CASSGDPRNTIYF
>NA|TRBJ2-5|TRBD1|TRBV19
TGTGCCAGTAGCCCGACAGGGGGGACGGAGACCCAGTACTTC
CASSPTGGTETQYF
>NA|TRBJ2-3|NA|TRBV5-4
TGTGCCAGCAGCGAACCGGGACGGAGCACAGATACGCAGTATTTT
CASSEPGRSTDTQYF
>NA|TRBJ1-2|NA|TRBV19
TGTGCCAGTAGTATTCCAGTTCCCTATGGCTACACCTTC
CASSIPVPYGYTF
>NA|TRBJ2-2|NA|TRBV4-1
TGCGCCAGCAGCCAAAGTGGGTTCGTCGCCGGGGAGCTGTTTTTT
CASSQSGFVAGELFF
>NA|TRBJ1-1|NA|TRBV6-1
TGTGCCAGCTCGATCCAGAGCACTGAAGCTTTCTTT
CASSIQSTEAFF
>NA|TRBJ1-4|NA|TRBV7-9
TGTGCCAGCAGCCCGACGGGGCGTCCGCTCAATGAAAAACTGTTTTTT
CASSPTGRPLNEKLFF
>NA|TRBJ1-5|NA|TRBV2
TGTGCCAGCAGTGGAGGGAACAGAAACAGCAATCAGCCCCAGCATTTT
CASSGGNRNSNQPQHF
>NA|TRBJ1-5|TRBD1|TRBV19
TGTGCCAGTAGCTTCGGGACAGGGTTAAATCAGCCCCAGCATTTT
CASSFGTGLNQPQHF
>once|TRBJ2-7|TRBD2|TRBV29-1
TGCAGCGTTGAGTCGGGAGGCTACGAGCAGTACTTC
CSVESGGYEQYF
>NA|TRBJ2-7|TRBD1|TRBV6-5
TGTGCCAGCCACAGGGGAAAGGGCTTCTGGTACTTC
CASHRGKGFWYF
>NA|TRBJ1-1|TRBD1|TRBV20-1
TGCAGTGCTCCCGGGACAGAAGAAGCTTTCTTT
CSAPGTEEAFF
>NA|TRBJ2-3|NA|TRBV19
TGTGCCAGTAGTACAACAGGAGCTGGGAAAGTCGATACGCAGTATTTT
CASSTTGAGKVDTQYF
>NA|TRBJ2-1|NA|TRBV7-6
TGTGCCAGCAGCTTAGCGCAGAACAATGAGCAGTTCTTC
CASSLAQNNEQFF
>NA|TRBJ2-1|TRBD2|TRBV15
TGTGCCACCAGCAGAGATCAGGGACTATCTTACAATGAGCAGTTCTTC
CATSRDQGLSYNEQFF
>once|TRBJ2-1|NA|TRBV9
TGTGCCAGCAGCGTAGGTTCTAGCGTTAGCTCCTACAATGAGCAGTTCTTC
CASSVGSSVSSYNEQFF
>once|TRBJ2-7|TRBD2|TRBV28
TGTGCCAGCAGTCCGGTAGCGGGAGGGCCCTACGAGCAGTACTTC
CASSPVAGGPYEQYF
>NA|TRBJ2-1|TRBD2|TRBV11-1
TGTGCCAGCCGGCCAAGGACTAGCGGGAATTACAATGAGCAGTTCTTC
CASRPRTSGNYNEQFF
>once|TRBJ1-4|NA|TRBV29-1
TGCAGCGCTTCTTCCGGTGAAAAACTGTTTTTT
CSASSGEKLFF
>NA|TRBJ2-1|TRBD2|TRBV5-1
TGCGCCAGCAGCGAGACGGGACTAGCGGGAGTAGAGCAGTTCTTC
CASSETGLAGVEQFF
>NA|TRBJ1-2|NA|TRBV29-1
TGCAGCGTTGAAGGCTACCGGGACCGTGGTGGCTACACCTTC
CSVEGYRDRGGYTF
>NA|TRBJ1-5|NA|TRBV6-4
TGTGCCAGCAGTGCAAACAGGGATCAGCCCCAGCATTTT
CASSANRDQPQHF
>NA|TRBJ1-4|TRBD1|TRBV5-1
TGCGCCAGCAGCCTGGGCGACAGGGTTGGGTCTAATGAAAAACTGTTTTTT
CASSLGDRVGSNEKLFF
>NA|TRBJ2-5|NA|TRBV5-4
TGTGCCAGCAGCTTGGTTTCCGGGATAGGGAGAGAGACCCAGTACTTC
CASSLVSGIGRETQYF
>NA|TRBJ2-1|TRBD1|TRBV19
TGTGCCAGTAATGACAGGGGGACCTACAATGAGCAGTTCTTC
CASNDRGTYNEQFF
>NA|TRBJ2-2|NA|TRBV14
TGTGCCAGCAGCGAACCCAGGGGTAGGGGAATCTCCGGGGAGCTGTTTTTT
CASSEPRGRGISGELFF
>NA|TRBJ1-2|NA|TRBV4-1
TGCGCCAGCAGCCAAGCAGCAACTAACTATGGCTACACCTTC
CASSQAATNYGYTF
>NA|TRBJ2-7|TRBD2|TRBV5-1
TGCGCCAGCAGCCCGGGACTAGCGCCGTCGAGCTCCTACGAGCAGTACTTC
CASSPGLAPSSSYEQYF
>NA|TRBJ1-2|TRBD1|TRBV7-2
TGTGCCAGCAGCCGGGACAGGAGGGGCCTTATCGATGGCTACACCTTC
CASSRDRRGLIDGYTF
>once|TRBJ1-1|NA|TRBV7-2
TGTGCCAGCAGCTTAAAGCAGAACACTGAAGCTTTCTTT
CASSLKQNTEAFF
>once|TRBJ2-3|NA|TRBV5-1
TGCGCCAGCAGCTTGCTTGGAGGGGGGAGCACAGATACGCAGTATTTT
CASSLLGGGSTDTQYF
>NA|TRBJ2-2|NA|TRBV9
TGTGCCAGCAGCGTCCAGAGGGGGTTCGGGGAGCTGTTTTTT
CASSVQRGFGELFF
>NA|TRBJ2-7|NA|TRBV2
TGTGCCAGCAGTGAAGGGGGTCCCGAGCAGTACTTC
CASSEGGPEQYF
>few|TRBJ1-1|NA|TRBV25-1
TGTGCCAGCAGTGAAAAGGGAGGGTTCACTGAAGCTTTCTTT
CASSEKGGFTEAFF
>NA|TRBJ2-3|NA|TRBV19
TGTGCCAGTAGTATTGGGGGAGGCGCAGATACGCAGTATTTT
CASSIGGGADTQYF